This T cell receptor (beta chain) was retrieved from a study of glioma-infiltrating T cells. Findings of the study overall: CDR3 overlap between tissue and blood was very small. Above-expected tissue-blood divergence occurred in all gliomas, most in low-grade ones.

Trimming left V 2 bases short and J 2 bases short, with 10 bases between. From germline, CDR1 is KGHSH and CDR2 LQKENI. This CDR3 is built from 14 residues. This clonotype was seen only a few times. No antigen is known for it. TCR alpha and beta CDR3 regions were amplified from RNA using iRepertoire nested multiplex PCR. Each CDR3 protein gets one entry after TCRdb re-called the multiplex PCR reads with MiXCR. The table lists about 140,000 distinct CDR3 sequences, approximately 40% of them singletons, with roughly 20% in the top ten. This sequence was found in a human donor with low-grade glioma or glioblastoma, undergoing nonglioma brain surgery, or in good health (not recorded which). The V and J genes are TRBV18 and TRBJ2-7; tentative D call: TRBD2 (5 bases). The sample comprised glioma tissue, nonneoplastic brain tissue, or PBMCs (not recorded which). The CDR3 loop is CASSPTRETYEQYF. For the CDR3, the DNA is TGTGCCAGCTCACCAACGAGGGAAACCTACGAGCAGTACTTC. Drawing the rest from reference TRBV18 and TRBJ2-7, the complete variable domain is NAGVMQNPRHLVRRRGQEARLRCSPMKGHSHVYWYRQLPEEGLKFMVYLQKENIIDESGMPKERFSAEFPKEGPSILRIQQVVRGDSAAYFCASSPTRETYEQYFGPGTRLTVT.